This TCR beta chain was identified in a study of ipilimumab plus nivolumab after autologous stem cell transplantation. Study information: The DLBCL cohort had primary refractory and relapsed disease, with 18-month progression-free survival of about 82% and 31%. Findings and caveats of the study: Per the authors, repertoire, Treg and microbiota data justify further study.

Worth noting for this clone: Antigen unknown.

Patients got ipilimumab 1 mg/kg beginning 14 to 28 days post-transplant. Patients received nivolumab 3 mg/kg at weeks 1, 4, 7, 10, then fortnightly to week 26. Trimming took 2 bases from V and 0 from J, leaving 16 bases between them. Germline CDR1 and CDR2: SGHVS and FNYEAQ. The CDR3 length is 17 residues. TCRdb keeps only in-frame clones here, not all; method: immunoSEQ multiplex PCR. The sample holds fewer than 85,000 clones; 83% are singletons and the top ten take 2.2%. The chain is built from TRBV7-6 and TRBJ1-1, with D perhaps TRBD1 (6 bases). The sample consisted of PBMCs, taken in a trial of ipilimumab plus nivolumab as post-transplant consolidation. This TCR came from a male donor with diffuse large B-cell lymphoma. This chain's CDR3 is CASSLTSPGAMNTEAFF. CDR3 in DNA: TGTGCCAGCAGCTTAACGAGCCCGGGGGCCATGAACACTGAAGCTTTCTTT.